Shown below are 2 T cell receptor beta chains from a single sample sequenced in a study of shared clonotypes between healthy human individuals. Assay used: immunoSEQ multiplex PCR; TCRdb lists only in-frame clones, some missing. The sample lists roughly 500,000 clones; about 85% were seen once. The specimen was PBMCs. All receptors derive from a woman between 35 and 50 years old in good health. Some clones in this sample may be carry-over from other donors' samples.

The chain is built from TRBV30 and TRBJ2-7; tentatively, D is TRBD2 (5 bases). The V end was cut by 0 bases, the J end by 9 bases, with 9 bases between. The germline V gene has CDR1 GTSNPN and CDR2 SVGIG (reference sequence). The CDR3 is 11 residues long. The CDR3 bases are TGTGCCTGGAGTGTTGAGGGCTCGCAGTACTTC. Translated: CAWSVEGSQYF.

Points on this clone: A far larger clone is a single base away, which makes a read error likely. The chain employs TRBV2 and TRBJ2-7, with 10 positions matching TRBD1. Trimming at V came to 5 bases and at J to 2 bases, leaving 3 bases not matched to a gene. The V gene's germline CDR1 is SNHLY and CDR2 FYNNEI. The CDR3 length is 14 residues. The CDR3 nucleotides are TGTGCCAGCAGTCCCGGGACAGGGGCCTACGAGCAGTACTTC. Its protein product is CASSPGTGAYEQYF.